This passage covers 5 T cell receptor beta chains from one sample sequenced in a study of T cell repertoires in cytomegalovirus infection. A single record per CDR3 protein comes from TCRdb applying MiXCR to the reads. The data hold about 400,000 distinct CDR3 sequences, with 15% to 20% observed a single time. The material sequenced was PBMCs. These receptors all stem from a human donor in good health (CMV status not recorded). Some clones in this sample may be carry-over from other donors' samples.

In this sample, this clonotype turned up a few times. The genes are TRBV6-2 or TRBV6-3 and TRBJ1-1, with a possible D match to TRBD1 (5 bases). Germline V gene sequence: CDR1 MNHEY, CDR2 SVGEGT. This CDR3 spans 14 amino acids. V was shortened by 7 bases and J by 1 base, with 13 bases between the two germline ends. CDR3: CASTPDGTNTEAFF. The CDR3 DNA reads as TGTGCCAGCACCCCGGACGGGACGAACACTGAAGCTTTCTTT.

This clonotype was seen only a few times. V gene TRBV11-2 combines with J gene TRBJ2-5; D is possibly TRBD2 (6 bases). Trimming stripped 5 bases from V and 1 base from J, with 17 bases between. The germline V gene has CDR1 SGHAT and CDR2 FQNNGV. The CDR3 covers 16 residues. CDR3 loop: CASSRGFAGLQETQYF. The CDR3, as DNA: TGTGCCAGCAGCCGGGGATTCGCGGGACTCCAAGAGACCCAGTACTTC.

This clonotype was seen a handful of times. The chain combines TRBV10-3 with TRBJ1-1; perhaps TRBD1 as D (6 bases). Trimming took 6 bases from V and 5 from J, leaving 13 bases between them. The CDR3 covers 13 residues. Germline V gene sequence: CDR1 ENHRY, CDR2 SYGVKD. The CDR3 DNA follows: TGTGCCATCAGCCAGGGGTCTGGGACTGAAGCTTTCTTT. Its translation: CAISQGSGTEAFF.

This sequence joins TRBV29-1 and TRBJ1-3; D perhaps matches TRBD1 (6 bases). Trimming removed 8 bases from V and 4 bases from J, with 18 bases in between. Germline V lookup: CDR1 SQVTM, CDR2 ANQGSEA. The CDR3 loop spans 14 amino acids. The DNA of the CDR3 is TGCAGCTTCATGCCGGGACACAAGGGAAACACCATATATTTT. Translated: CSFMPGHKGNTIYF.

This clonotype was recorded a few times. The rearrangement uses TRBV5-4 and TRBJ2-3; 7 nucleotides match TRBD1. Trimming took 5 bases from V and 4 from J; bases not matched to a gene: 4. CDR1 SGHNT and CDR2 YYREEE come from the germline V gene (reference sequence). This CDR3 has 13 residues. This CDR3 reads CASSHRGPDTQYF. In nucleotides, the CDR3 is TGTGCCAGCAGTCACAGGGGCCCAGATACGCAGTATTTT.